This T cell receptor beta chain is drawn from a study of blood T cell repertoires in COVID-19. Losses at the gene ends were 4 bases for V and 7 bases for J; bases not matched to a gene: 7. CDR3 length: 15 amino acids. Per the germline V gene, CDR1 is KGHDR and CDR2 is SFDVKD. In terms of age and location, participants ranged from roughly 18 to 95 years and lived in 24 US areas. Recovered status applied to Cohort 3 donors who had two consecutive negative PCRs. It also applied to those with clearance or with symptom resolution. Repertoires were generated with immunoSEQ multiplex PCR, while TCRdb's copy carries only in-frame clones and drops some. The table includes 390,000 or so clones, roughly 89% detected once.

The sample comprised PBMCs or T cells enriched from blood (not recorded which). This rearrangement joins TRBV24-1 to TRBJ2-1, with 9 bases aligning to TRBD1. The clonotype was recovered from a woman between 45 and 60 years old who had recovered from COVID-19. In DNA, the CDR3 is TGTGCCACCAGTGACTTTACAGGGGGCAGAAATGAGCAGTTCTTC. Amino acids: CATSDFTGGRNEQFF.